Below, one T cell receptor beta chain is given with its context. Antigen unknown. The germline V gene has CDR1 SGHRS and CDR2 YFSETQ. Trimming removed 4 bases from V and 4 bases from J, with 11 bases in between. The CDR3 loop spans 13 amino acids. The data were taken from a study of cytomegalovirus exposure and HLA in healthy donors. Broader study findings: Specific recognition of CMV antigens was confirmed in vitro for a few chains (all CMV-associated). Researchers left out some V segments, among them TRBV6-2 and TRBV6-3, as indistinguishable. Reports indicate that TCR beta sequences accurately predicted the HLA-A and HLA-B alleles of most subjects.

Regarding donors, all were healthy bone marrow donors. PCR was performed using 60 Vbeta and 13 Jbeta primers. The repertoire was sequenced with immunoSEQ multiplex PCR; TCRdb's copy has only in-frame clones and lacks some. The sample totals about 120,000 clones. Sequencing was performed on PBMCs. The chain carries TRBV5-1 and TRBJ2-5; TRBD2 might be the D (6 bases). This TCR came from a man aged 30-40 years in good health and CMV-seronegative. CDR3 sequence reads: CASSGGRVETQYF. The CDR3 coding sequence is TGCGCCAGCAGCGGAGGGCGGGTAGAGACCCAGTACTTC.